One and the same sample provided the 3 T cell receptor beta chains below, sequenced in a study of OX40 agonist ivuxolimab in advanced cancers. Data came from immunoSEQ multiplex PCR; TCRdb stores just in-frame clones and leaves some out. Of 30,000 to 40,000 clones listed, 81% are singletons. This sample comprised CD4+ or CD8+ T cells sorted from blood, obtained in a trial of the OX40 agonist ivuxolimab. The source is an adult with an advanced solid tumor such as melanoma, head and neck, liver or kidney cancer.

The chain joins TRBV18 to TRBJ2-7; D gene uncertain. The V gene lost 3 bases and the J gene lost 3 bases, with 9 bases spanning the gap. The CDR3 has 13 amino acids. The germline CDR1 and CDR2 sequences are KGHSH and LQKENI. CDR3 sequence (DNA): TGTGCCAGCTCACCCAGAAAAGACTACGAGCAGTACTTC. Protein: CASSPRKDYEQYF.

The J gene is TRBJ1-4, the V gene TRBV28; D is unresolved. From germline, CDR1 is MDHEN and CDR2 SYDVKM. The ends were cut back, 5 bases at V and 0 bases at J, with 13 bases in the middle. The CDR3 is 16 amino acids. The DNA of the CDR3 is TGTGCCAGCAGTCTAGACGGCGCTGCAACTAATGAAAAACTGTTTTTT. Amino acids: CASSLDGAATNEKLFF.

The V call is TRBV7-9, the J call TRBJ2-5, with 9 bases identical to TRBD1. The CDR3 sequence is 14 residues long. V shed 2 bases, J shed 5 bases, and the junction held 3 bases outside the gene matches. Looked up from germline, CDR1 is SEHNR and CDR2 is FQNEAQ (reference sequence). CDR3 amino acids: CASSLTGGLETQYF. The CDR3 DNA reads TGTGCCAGCAGCTTAACAGGGGGCTTGGAGACCCAGTACTTC.